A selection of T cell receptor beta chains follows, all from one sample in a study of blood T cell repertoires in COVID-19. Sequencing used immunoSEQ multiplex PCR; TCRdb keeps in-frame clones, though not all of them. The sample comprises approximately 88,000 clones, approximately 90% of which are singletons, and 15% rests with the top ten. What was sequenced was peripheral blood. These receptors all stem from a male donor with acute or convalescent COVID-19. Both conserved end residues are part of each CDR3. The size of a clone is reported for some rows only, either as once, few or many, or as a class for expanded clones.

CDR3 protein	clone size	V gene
CASSSGFQDTQYF	.	TRBV5-1
CASSTTGTVNTEAFF	.	TRBV9
CASSQTGGANTEAFF	.	TRBV4-2
CASSPDSDTQYF	.	TRBV18
CATSRESANYGYTF	.	TRBV15
CASRTGNADTQYF	few	TRBV6-5
CASSQGGTGRYF	.	TRBV3-1/TRBV3-2
CASSPGAPSTDTQYF	.	TRBV11-2
CASSQSRGGFTDTQYF	.	TRBV3-1/TRBV3-2
CATSPGEPYGYTF	.	TRBV19
CASSLEQGTEAFF	.	TRBV7-2
CAWSAGTLGEKLFF	.	TRBV30
CASRTTGKQETQYF	.	TRBV28
CASSYPGEQFF	.	TRBV6-5
CASSRGRTDLQETQYF	.	TRBV23-1
CASSQPRTGSYGYTF	.	TRBV4-2
CASSLWVGPTDNQPQHF	.	TRBV5-6
CASSLGTVARSSYEQYF	few	TRBV5-1
CASSYRNPQRDGYTF	.	TRBV6-5
CASSSLNDEKLFF	.	TRBV5-5
CSEAGLTEAFF	.	TRBV20-1
CASSPATEGDTDTQYF	.	TRBV5-1
CASSIYTVAGGSTGELFF	.	TRBV19
CAISLGQENTEAFF	.	TRBV10-3
CASSVAASGGVETQYF	few	TRBV9
CASSFLRDRANYGYTF	.	TRBV6-5